This T cell receptor beta chain was found in a study of graft-versus-host responses after intestinal transplantation. Sequencing was performed with immunoSEQ multiplex PCR; in TCRdb, only in-frame clones are kept and a portion is missing. The table lists around 100,000 clones, 90% to 95% of them singletons. About this clone: What it binds is not known.

Unmatched junction bases numbered 2, after V lost 0 bases and J lost 6 bases. The CDR3 is made up of 14 amino acids. The germline gives CDR1 SGDLS, CDR2 YYNGEE. The specimen comprised unstimulated CD8+ T cells sorted from spleen or lymph node cells, sampled before transplant. The chain couples TRBV9 to TRBJ1-1; TRBD1 aligns across 10 bases. The sequence was obtained from a human donor who was the organ donor for an intestinal transplant. The CDR3 protein is CASSVAGTGAEAFF. The CDR3 nucleotides are TGTGCCAGCAGCGTAGCGGGGACAGGGGCTGAAGCTTTCTTT. Supplemented by reference TRBV9 and TRBJ1-1, the full variable domain reads DSGVTQTPKHLITATGQRVTLRCSPRSGDLSVYWYQQSLDQGLQFLIQYYNGEERAKGNILERFSAQQFPDLHSELNLSSLELGDSALYFCASSVAGTGAEAFFGQGTRLTVV.